This entry lists 20 T cell receptor beta chains sequenced from one sample in a study of blood T cell repertoires in COVID-19. The assay was immunoSEQ multiplex PCR, and TCRdb's table has in-frame clones only and misses some. The sample carries 100,000 to 120,000 clones, just under 90% recorded once. The sequencing sample was made of peripheral blood. The origin of the receptors is a woman aged 45-59 years with acute or convalescent COVID-19.

The chain carries TRBV3-1 (or the pseudogene TRBV3-2) and TRBJ1-1; TRBD1 aligns across 7 bases. Unmatched junction bases numbered 7, after V lost 3 bases and J lost 6 bases. The CDR3 runs 14 residues. From germline, CDR1 is LGHDT and CDR2 YNNKEL (reference sequence). The CDR3 DNA is TGTGCCAGCAGCCACTCGACAGGGAGGCCTGAAGCTTTCTTT. Translated, it gives CASSHSTGRPEAFF.

The J gene is TRBJ2-1, the V gene TRBV7-8, with 11 bases aligning to TRBD2. The CDR3 contains 17 residues. The J segment lost 4 bases and the V segment lost 3 bases, leaving 8 bases of the junction unmatched. Germline CDR1 reads SGHVS; CDR2 reads FQNEAQ. The CDR3 nucleotides are TGTGCCAGCAGCTTCGACTCCGGGACTAGCGGTTACAATGAGCAGTTCTTC. It codes for CASSFDSGTSGYNEQFF.

The chain has TRBV12-3 or TRBV12-4 and TRBJ1-5; possible D gene TRBD1, 5 bases. The CDR3 contains 13 residues. With 3 bases removed from V and 5 bases from J, the gap between germline ends came to 8 bases. The CDR3 loop is CASSLLGDQPQHF. The CDR3 DNA is TGTGCCAGCAGTTTGCTAGGGGATCAGCCCCAGCATTTT.

This chain joins TRBV19 and TRBJ2-5, with 12 bases that match TRBD1. The CDR3 totals 16 residues. CDR1 is LNHDA and CDR2 is SQIVND in the germline V gene (reference sequence). V lost 5 bases, J lost 5 bases, and 9 bases stayed unmatched. The CDR3 sequence: CASSPYPGTGGETQYF. CDR3 in DNA: TGTGCCAGTAGTCCTTACCCCGGGACAGGGGGCGAGACCCAGTACTTC.

As to this clone: This sample includes further DNA sequences coding for the same CDR3. This chain connects TRBV30 to TRBJ2-7; 12 nucleotides match TRBD2. The CDR3 consists of 13 residues. The ends lost 3 bases at V and 7 bases at J; junction bases unmatched: 4. In germline, CDR1 is GTSNPN, CDR2 SVGIG (reference sequence). CDR3 DNA sequence: TGTGCCTGGAGCCCAGGACTAGCGGGGGAGCAGTACTTC. It translates to CAWSPGLAGEQYF.

The genes are TRBV15 and TRBJ1-4; D is unclear. Trimming removed 0 bases from V and 5 bases from J, with 16 bases in between. In germline, CDR1 is LNHNV, CDR2 YYDKDF (reference sequence). The CDR3 sequence is 17 residues long. The CDR3 sequence is CATSRDRSGIENEKLFF. CDR3 coding DNA: TGTGCCACCAGCAGAGACCGGTCCGGGATCGAAAATGAAAAACTGTTTTTT. Variable domain in full (rest from reference TRBV15 and TRBJ1-4): DAMVIQNPRYQVTQFGKPVTLSCSQTLNHNVMYWYQQKSSQAPKLLFHYYDKDFNNEADTPDNFQSRRPNTSFCFLDIRSPGLGDTAMYLCATSRDRSGIENEKLFFGSGTQLSVL.

CDR3: CASSLERGRGDTQYF. The CDR3 bases are TGCGCCAGCAGCTTGGAGCGGGGGCGCGGGGATACGCAGTATTTT. The chain links TRBV5-1 to TRBJ2-3, with 8 bases fitting TRBD2. This CDR3 has 15 amino acids. The V gene end was trimmed by 0 bases and the J gene end by 6 bases; junction bases not matched to a gene: 6. CDR1 SGHRS and CDR2 YFSETQ come from the germline V gene.

The chain carries TRBV19 and TRBJ2-2, with D tentatively TRBD1 (6 bases). CDR1 and CDR2 (germline): LNHDA, SQIVND (reference sequence). Trimming removed 0 bases at V and 3 bases at J, with 8 bases between. The CDR3 has 15 residues. CDR3 amino acids: CASSIDRGHTGELFF. The CDR3 bases are TGTGCCAGTAGTATAGACAGGGGTCACACCGGGGAGCTGTTTTTT. The entire variable domain, with the rest obtained from reference TRBV19 and TRBJ2-2, is as follows: DGGITQSPKYLFRKEGQNVTLSCEQNLNHDAMYWYRQDPGQGLRLIYYSQIVNDFQKGDIAEGYSVSREKKESFPLTVTSAQKNPTAFYLCASSIDRGHTGELFFGEGSRLTVL.

This clone was recorded only once. The V and J genes are TRBV14 and TRBJ1-1; D may be TRBD1 (5 bases). Germline V gene sequence: CDR1 SGHDN, CDR2 FVKESK. V dropped 7 bases and J dropped 6 bases, with 21 bases sitting between them. The CDR3 is made up of 15 amino acids. CDR3: CASTQDGRRGAEAFF. CDR3 nucleotide sequence: TGTGCCAGCACCCAGGATGGCAGGAGGGGCGCTGAAGCTTTCTTT.

This clone was seen a handful of times. This chain uses TRBV7-6 with TRBJ2-7, with TRBD2 as a possible D gene (6 bases). Germline values: CDR1 SGHVS, CDR2 FNYEAQ. V lost 1 base to trimming and J lost 6 bases, with 19 bases between them. CDR3 size: 16 residues. The CDR3 coding sequence is TGTGCCAGCAGCTTAGTTAGCGGACGCATTCCCGTCGAGCAGTACTTC. It is translated as CASSLVSGRIPVEQYF. Full variable domain (rest looked up from reference TRBV7-6 and TRBJ2-7): GAGVSQSPRYKVTKRGQDVALRCDPISGHVSLYWYRQALGQGPEFLTYFNYEAQQDKSGLPNDRFSAERPEGSISTLTIQRTEQRDSAMYRCASSLVSGRIPVEQYFGPGTRLTVT.

This chain joins TRBV30 and TRBJ1-5; the match to TRBD1 covers 11 bases. Germline trimming cut 2 bases from V and 4 bases from J; bases unmatched to any gene: 4. Per germline, CDR1 GTSNPN and CDR2 SVGIG (reference sequence). The CDR3 consists of 15 residues. CDR3 residues: CAWSTGQGANQPQHF. DNA for the CDR3: TGTGCCTGGAGTACAGGACAGGGGGCGAATCAGCCCCAGCATTTT. The variable domain in full, completed from reference TRBV30 and TRBJ1-5, reads SQTIHQWPATLVQPVGSPLSLECTVEGTSNPNLYWYRQAAGRGLQLLFYSVGIGQISSEVPQNLSASRPQDRQFILSSKKLLLSDSGFYLCAWSTGQGANQPQHFGDGTRLSIL.

V is TRBV28 and J is TRBJ2-3; 7 positions match TRBD2. The V and J ends lost 4 bases and 3 bases, in that order; junction bases with no gene match: 10. The germline CDR1 and CDR2 sequences are MDHEN and SYDVKM. The CDR3 runs to 16 residues. The DNA for the CDR3 is TGTGCCAGCAGTTCGCCGACAGCCGGGGGGACAGATACGCAGTATTTT. As protein: CASSSPTAGGTDTQYF.

This clone occurred once. The genes are TRBV28 and TRBJ1-6; a possible D gene is TRBD1 (5 bases). CDR1 and CDR2 (germline): MDHEN, SYDVKM. The CDR3 covers 13 residues. V shed 8 bases and J shed 9 bases, with 14 bases lying between them. The CDR3 nucleotides are TGTGCCAGCCGCCCCACGGGGGTTTCACCCCTCCACTTT. Translation gives CASRPTGVSPLHF.

This chain's CDR3 is CAWSVRGSRNMNTEAFF. The CDR3 nucleotides read TGTGCCTGGAGTGTACGGGGGTCCCGAAACATGAACACTGAAGCTTTCTTT. The V call is TRBV30, the J call TRBJ1-1; D is perhaps TRBD1 (5 bases). Trimming left V 0 bases short and J 0 bases short, with 17 bases between. Germline V gene lookup returns CDR1 GTSNPN and CDR2 SVGIG (reference sequence). The CDR3 spans 17 residues.

This clone is a singleton in its sample. The V and J genes are TRBV20-1 and TRBJ2-1; TRBD2 matches at 11 bases. V was pared by 3 bases and J by 9 bases, with 7 bases of the junction left unmatched. CDR1 is DFQATT, CDR2 SNEGSKA, per germline (reference sequence). This CDR3 region has 14 residues. DNA for the CDR3: TGCAGTGCTAGTCCTAGCGGGGGGTATGTTGAGCAGTTCTTC. It yields the protein CSASPSGGYVEQFF.

The J gene is TRBJ1-6, the V gene TRBV5-5, with unresolved D. This CDR3 region has 16 residues. Trimming took off 0 bases at V and 7 bases at J, with 14 bases between the two ends. CDR1 is SGHKS, CDR2 YYEKEE, per germline (reference sequence). CDR3 in amino acids: CASSLGQREINSPLHF. In DNA form, the CDR3 reads TGTGCCAGCAGCTTGGGGCAGAGGGAGATCAATTCACCCCTCCACTTT. Combining the CDR3 with reference TRBV5-5 and TRBJ1-6 gives the whole variable domain DAGVTQSPTHLIKTRGQQVTLRCSPISGHKSVSWYQQVLGQGPQFIFQYYEKEERGRGNFPDRFSARQFPNYSSELNVNALLLGDSALYLCASSLGQREINSPLHFGNGTRLTVT.

The CDR3 DNA is TGTGCCAGCAGCGTAGGCGGGGGTGAGCAGTTCTTC. Amino acids: CASSVGGGEQFF. This chain joins TRBV9 and TRBJ2-1, with 7 positions matching TRBD2. V dropped 0 bases and J dropped 9; count of bases not matched to a gene: 0. The CDR3 runs to 12 residues. CDR1 and CDR2 (germline): SGDLS, YYNGEE.

The V and J genes are TRBV27 and TRBJ2-7; 10 nucleotides line up with TRBD2. Germline V lookup: CDR1 MNHEY, CDR2 SMNVEV (reference sequence). This CDR3 contains 13 residues. After removal of 10 bases from V and 3 bases from J, the junction contained 6 bases not matched to a gene. The CDR3 nucleotides are TGTGCCACCGGGACTAGCGCTAACTACGAGCAGTACTTC. Encoded protein: CATGTSANYEQYF.

The chain recombines TRBV6-2 or TRBV6-3 with TRBJ1-1, with 9 bases identical to TRBD1. Germline-derived CDR1 and CDR2 are MNHEY and SVGEGT. Trimming took 2 bases from V and 0 from J; bases not matched to a gene: 7. This CDR3 spans 17 amino acids. Written as DNA, the CDR3 is TGTGCCAGCAGTTACCGGGGGGGACAGGGTATGAACACTGAAGCTTTCTTT. Protein product: CASSYRGGQGMNTEAFF.

The J gene is TRBJ1-4, the V gene TRBV18; no firm D call. The CDR3 totals 15 residues. Germline assignment: CDR1 KGHSH and CDR2 LQKENI. V lost 3 bases to trimming and J lost 3 bases, with 11 bases between them. For the CDR3, the DNA is TGTGCCAGCTCACCTGGCCGGGAGCCTAATGAAAAACTGTTTTTT. Translating it yields CASSPGREPNEKLFF.